Ten or more counts support the clone carrying this TCR beta chain. The antigen is undetermined. V lost 1 base, J lost 4 bases, and 5 bases lay in between. This CDR3 is 13 amino acids long. The record originates from a study of identical twins. Findings and caveats of the study: Zero-insertion analyses might be partly confounded by invariant T cells like MAIT and iNKT. Twins showed weaker excess sharing in their beta out-of-frame sequences. Fewer insertions were carried by abundant cord blood beta clonotypes, but none was seen in memory repertoires. Modelling approaches yielded underestimates of out-of-frame TCR alpha sharing between monozygotic twins.

TCRdb fed the 5' RACE reads into MiXCR, producing one record per CDR3 protein. The sample yields a few hundred thousand distinct CDR3 sequences, roughly 8.6% seen once. This sample was shared with a second study, whose subject was yellow fever vaccine responses in identical twins.

The V gene is TRBV12-3 or TRBV12-4, the J gene TRBJ2-1; D is undetermined. Material for sequencing was memory (CD45RO+) T cells sorted from blood. This receptor was taken from a woman under 30 in good health. For the CDR3, the DNA is TGTGCCAGCAGTTTAGGCCGGTACAATGAGCAGTTCTTC. This gives the protein CASSLGRYNEQFF.